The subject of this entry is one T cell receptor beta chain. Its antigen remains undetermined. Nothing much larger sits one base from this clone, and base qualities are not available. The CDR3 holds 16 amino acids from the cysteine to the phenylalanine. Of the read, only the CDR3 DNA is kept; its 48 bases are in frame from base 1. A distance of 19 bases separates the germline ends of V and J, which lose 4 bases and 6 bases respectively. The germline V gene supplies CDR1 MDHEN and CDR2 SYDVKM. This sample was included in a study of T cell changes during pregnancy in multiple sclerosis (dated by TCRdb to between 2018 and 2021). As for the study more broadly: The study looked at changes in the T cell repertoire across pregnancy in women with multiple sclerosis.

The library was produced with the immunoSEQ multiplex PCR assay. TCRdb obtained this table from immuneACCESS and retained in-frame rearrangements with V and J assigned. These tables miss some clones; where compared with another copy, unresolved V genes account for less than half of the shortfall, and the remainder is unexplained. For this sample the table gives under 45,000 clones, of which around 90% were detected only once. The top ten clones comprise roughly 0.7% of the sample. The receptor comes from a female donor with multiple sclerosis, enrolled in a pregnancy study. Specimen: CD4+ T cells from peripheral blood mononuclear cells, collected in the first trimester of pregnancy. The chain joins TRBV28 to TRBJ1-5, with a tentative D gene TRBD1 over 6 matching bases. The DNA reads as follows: TGTGCCAGCAGTTCCTCCGACCAGGGGCCTAGTCAGCCCCAGCATTTT. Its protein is CASSSSDQGPSQPQHF.